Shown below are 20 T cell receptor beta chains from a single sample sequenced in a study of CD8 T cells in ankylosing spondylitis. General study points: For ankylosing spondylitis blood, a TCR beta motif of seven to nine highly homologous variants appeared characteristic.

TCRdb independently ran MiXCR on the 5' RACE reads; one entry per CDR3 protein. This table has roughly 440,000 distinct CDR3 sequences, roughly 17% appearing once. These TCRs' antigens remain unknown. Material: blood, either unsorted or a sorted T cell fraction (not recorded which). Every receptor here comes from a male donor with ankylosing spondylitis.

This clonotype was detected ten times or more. The CDR3: CASSPHRGDTQYF. DNA for the CDR3: TGCGCCAGCAGCCCCCATAGGGGAGATACGCAGTATTTT. The chain is built from TRBV4-3 and TRBJ2-3, with TRBD1 as a possible D gene (5 bases). V lost 4 bases and J 5 bases, leaving 10 bases between the germline ends. Germline V gene data show CDR1 as LGHNA and CDR2 as YSLEER. The CDR3 extends over 13 amino acids.

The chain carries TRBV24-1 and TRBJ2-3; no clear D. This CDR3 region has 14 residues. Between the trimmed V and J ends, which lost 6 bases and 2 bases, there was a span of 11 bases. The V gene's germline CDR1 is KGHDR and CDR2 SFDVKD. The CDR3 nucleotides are TGTGCCACCAGTCCGGCGGTCCTCACAGATACGCAGTATTTT. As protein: CATSPAVLTDTQYF.

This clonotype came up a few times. CDR3 coding DNA: TGTGCCAGCAGCATCAGGGTCGGTGAGAGTGAGCAGTTCTTC. Translation gives CASSIRVGESEQFF. The V gene is TRBV11-2, the J gene TRBJ2-1; TRBD1 is a possible D gene (5 bases). From germline, CDR1 is SGHAT and CDR2 FQNNGV. V lost 5 bases and J lost 9, with 17 bases in between. The CDR3 sequence is 14 residues long. Combining the CDR3 with reference TRBV11-2 and TRBJ2-1 gives the whole variable domain EAGVAQSPRYKIIEKRQSVAFWCNPISGHATLYWYQQILGQGPKLLIQFQNNGVVDDSQLPKDRFSAERLKGVDSTLKIQPAKLEDSAVYLCASSIRVGESEQFFGPGTRLTVL.

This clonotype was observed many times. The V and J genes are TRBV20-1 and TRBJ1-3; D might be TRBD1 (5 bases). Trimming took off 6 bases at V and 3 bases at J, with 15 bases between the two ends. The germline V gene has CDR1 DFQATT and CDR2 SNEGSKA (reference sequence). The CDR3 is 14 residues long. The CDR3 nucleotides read TGCAGTGCCCAGCAGGGAGGGGATGGAAACACCATATATTTT. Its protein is CSAQQGGDGNTIYF.

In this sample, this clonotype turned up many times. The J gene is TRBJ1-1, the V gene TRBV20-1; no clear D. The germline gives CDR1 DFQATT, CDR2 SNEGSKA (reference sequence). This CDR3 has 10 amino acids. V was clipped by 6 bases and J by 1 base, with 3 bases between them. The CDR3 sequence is CSAKNTEAFF. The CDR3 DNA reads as TGCAGTGCCAAGAACACTGAAGCTTTCTTT.

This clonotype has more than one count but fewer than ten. The CDR3: CASSPWEGGYEQYF. In nucleotides, the CDR3 is TGTGCCAGCAGCCCATGGGAGGGTGGCTACGAGCAGTACTTC. This rearrangement joins TRBV28 to TRBJ2-7; 7 nucleotides align to TRBD2. CDR3 length equals 14 residues. The V gene end was trimmed by 6 bases and the J gene end by 3 bases; junction bases not matched to a gene: 8. CDR1 and CDR2 from the germline V gene are MDHEN and SYDVKM.

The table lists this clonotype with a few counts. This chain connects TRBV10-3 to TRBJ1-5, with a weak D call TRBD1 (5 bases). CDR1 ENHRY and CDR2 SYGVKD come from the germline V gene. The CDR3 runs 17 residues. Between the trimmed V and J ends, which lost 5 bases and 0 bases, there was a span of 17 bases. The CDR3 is CAISPSGSTGSNQPQHF. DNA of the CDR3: TGTGCCATCAGTCCCTCAGGGAGCACAGGTAGCAATCAGCCCCAGCATTTT.

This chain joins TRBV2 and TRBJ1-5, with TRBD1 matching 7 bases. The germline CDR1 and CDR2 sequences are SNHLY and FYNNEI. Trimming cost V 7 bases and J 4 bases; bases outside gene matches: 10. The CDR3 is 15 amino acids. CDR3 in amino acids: CASKGPGGRNQPQHF. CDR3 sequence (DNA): TGTGCCAGCAAGGGTCCAGGGGGTAGGAATCAGCCCCAGCATTTT.

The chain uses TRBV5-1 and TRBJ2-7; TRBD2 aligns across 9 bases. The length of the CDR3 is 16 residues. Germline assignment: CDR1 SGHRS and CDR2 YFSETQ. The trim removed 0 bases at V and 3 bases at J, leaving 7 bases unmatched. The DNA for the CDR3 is TGCGCCAGCAGCTTGGGGGGGACTAGCATTTACTACGAGCAGTACTTC. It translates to CASSLGGTSIYYEQYF.

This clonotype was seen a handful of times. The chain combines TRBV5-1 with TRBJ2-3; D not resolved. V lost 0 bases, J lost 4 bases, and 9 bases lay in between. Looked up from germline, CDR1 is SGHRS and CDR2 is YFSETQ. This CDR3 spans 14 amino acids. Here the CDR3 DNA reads TGCGCCAGCAGCTTGGGCAGTACCGCAGATACGCAGTATTTT. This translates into CASSLGSTADTQYF.

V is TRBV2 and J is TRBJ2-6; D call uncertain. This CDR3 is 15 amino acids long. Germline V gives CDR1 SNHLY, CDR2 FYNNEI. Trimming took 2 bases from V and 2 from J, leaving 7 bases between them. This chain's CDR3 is CASSEPLTGANVLTF. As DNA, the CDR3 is TGTGCCAGCAGTGAACCACTAACTGGGGCCAACGTCCTGACTTTC. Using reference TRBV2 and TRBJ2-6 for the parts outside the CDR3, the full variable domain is EPEVTQTPSHQVTQMGQEVILRCVPISNHLYFYWYRQILGQKVEFLVSFYNNEISEKSEIFDDQFSVERPDGSNFTLKIRSTKLEDSAMYFCASSEPLTGANVLTFGAGSRLTVL.

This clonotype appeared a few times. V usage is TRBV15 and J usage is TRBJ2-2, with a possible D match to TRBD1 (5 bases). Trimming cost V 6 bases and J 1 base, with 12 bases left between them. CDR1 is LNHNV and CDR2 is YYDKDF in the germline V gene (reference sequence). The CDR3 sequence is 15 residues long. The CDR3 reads CATSKVDRNTGELFF. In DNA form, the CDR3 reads TGTGCCACCAGTAAGGTAGACAGGAACACCGGGGAGCTGTTTTTT. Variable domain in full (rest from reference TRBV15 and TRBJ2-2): DAMVIQNPRYQVTQFGKPVTLSCSQTLNHNVMYWYQQKSSQAPKLLFHYYDKDFNNEADTPDNFQSRRPNTSFCFLDIRSPGLGDTAMYLCATSKVDRNTGELFFGEGSRLTVL.

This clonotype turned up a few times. CDR3 in amino acids: CASSLAGLAGASDTQYF. The CDR3 bases are TGCGCCAGCAGCTTGGCGGGACTAGCGGGAGCATCAGATACGCAGTATTTT. The chain uses TRBV5-1 and TRBJ2-3; 14 positions match TRBD2. The V segment lost 0 bases and the J segment 4 bases; nucleotides outside the gene matches: 4. In germline, CDR1 is SGHRS, CDR2 YFSETQ. The CDR3 totals 17 residues.

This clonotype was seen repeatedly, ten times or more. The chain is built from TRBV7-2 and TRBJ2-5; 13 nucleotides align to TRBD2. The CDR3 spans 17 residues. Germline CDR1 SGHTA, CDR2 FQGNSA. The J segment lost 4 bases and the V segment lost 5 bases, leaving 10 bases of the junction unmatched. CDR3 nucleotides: TGTGCCAGCAGCCTACACGGACTAGCGGGAGTTATAGAGACCCAGTACTTC. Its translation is CASSLHGLAGVIETQYF.

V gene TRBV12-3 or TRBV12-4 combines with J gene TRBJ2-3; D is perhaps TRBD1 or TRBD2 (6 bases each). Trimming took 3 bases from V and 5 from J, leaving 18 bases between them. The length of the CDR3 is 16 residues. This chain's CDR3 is CASSLVFGGAGDTQYF. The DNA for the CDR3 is TGTGCCAGCAGTTTGGTTTTCGGGGGCGCGGGAGATACGCAGTATTTT.

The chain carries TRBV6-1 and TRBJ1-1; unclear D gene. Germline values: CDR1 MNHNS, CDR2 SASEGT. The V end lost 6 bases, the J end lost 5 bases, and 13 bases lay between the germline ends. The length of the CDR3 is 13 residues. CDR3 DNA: TGTGCCAGCAGGCTTAAGAGGATTACTGAAGCTTTCTTT. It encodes CASRLKRITEAFF.

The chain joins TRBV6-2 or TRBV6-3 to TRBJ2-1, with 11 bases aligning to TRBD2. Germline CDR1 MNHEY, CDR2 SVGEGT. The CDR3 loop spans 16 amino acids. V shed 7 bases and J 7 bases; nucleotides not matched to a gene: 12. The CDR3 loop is CASMTSGKAPPNEQFF. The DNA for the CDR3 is TGTGCCAGCATGACTAGCGGGAAGGCCCCCCCAAATGAGCAGTTCTTC.

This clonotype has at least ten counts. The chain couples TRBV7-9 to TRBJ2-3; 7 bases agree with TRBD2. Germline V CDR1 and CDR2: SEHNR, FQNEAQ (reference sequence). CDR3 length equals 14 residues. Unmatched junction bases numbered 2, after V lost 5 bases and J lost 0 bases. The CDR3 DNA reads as TGTGCCAGCAGCCAGACTAGCAGCACAGATACGCAGTATTTT. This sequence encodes CASSQTSSTDTQYF.

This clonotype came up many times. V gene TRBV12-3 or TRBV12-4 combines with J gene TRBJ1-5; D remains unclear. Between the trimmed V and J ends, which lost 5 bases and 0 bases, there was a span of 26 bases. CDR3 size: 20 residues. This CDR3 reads CASSPTPGREQRHSNQPQHF. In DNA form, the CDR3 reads TGTGCCAGCAGTCCAACCCCCGGGAGGGAACAACGACATAGCAATCAGCCCCAGCATTTT.

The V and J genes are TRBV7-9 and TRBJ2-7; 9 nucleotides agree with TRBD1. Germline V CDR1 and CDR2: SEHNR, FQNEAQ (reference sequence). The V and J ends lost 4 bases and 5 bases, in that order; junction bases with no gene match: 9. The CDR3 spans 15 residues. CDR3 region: CASSSSGTGSNEQYF. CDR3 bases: TGTGCCAGCAGCTCGTCCGGGACAGGGAGCAACGAGCAGTACTTC.